The rows below give T cell receptor beta chains drawn from one sample of a study of post-analysis software for immune sequencing data. Each CDR3 protein gets one entry after TCRdb re-called the PCR reads with MiXCR. The sample has a few hundred thousand distinct CDR3 sequences, around 36% seen once; the top ten hold approximately 6%. Sequencing used blood. Every receptor here comes from a girl under 18 with multiple sclerosis. Both conserved end residues are trimmed from each CDR3. Each record gives: CDR3 protein, J gene, V gene, clone size. Size is omitted from some rows. Given values are once, few, many or a class for expanded clones.

CDR3: SARDLLRAASYNEQF
J: TRBJ2-1
V: TRBV20-1
size: few

CDR3: ATSRGSEEKLF
J: TRBJ1-4
V: TRBV15
size: NA

CDR3: ASSIQGVYNEQF
J: TRBJ2-1
V: TRBV9
size: few

CDR3: VSSPGTVTDTQY
J: TRBJ2-3
V: TRBV18
size: NA

CDR3: ASSYSGISNQPQH
J: TRBJ1-5
V: TRBV6-5
size: NA

CDR3: ASSLPGQGSGANVLT
J: TRBJ2-6
V: TRBV28
size: NA

CDR3: TSSVAGAASDTQY
J: TRBJ2-3
V: TRBV9
size: NA

CDR3: ASSAPRVGNTEAF
J: TRBJ1-1
V: TRBV7-9
size: NA

CDR3: ASSLGDDSPLH
J: TRBJ1-6
V: TRBV7-6
size: few

CDR3: SARTGKNTEAF
J: TRBJ1-1
V: TRBV20-1
size: NA

CDR3: ASSTGYEQY
J: TRBJ2-7
V: TRBV19
size: NA

CDR3: AISEIRGQY
J: TRBJ2-7
V: TRBV7-9
size: few

CDR3: SACRDRGQETQY
J: TRBJ2-5
V: TRBV20-1
size: NA

CDR3: ASKGVLSSYNEQF
J: TRBJ2-1
V: TRBV27
size: few

CDR3: ASSPPRGGYNEQF
J: TRBJ2-1
V: TRBV18
size: few

CDR3: AISEEDNEQF
J: TRBJ2-1
V: TRBV10-3
size: NA

CDR3: ASSLGGASIYGYT
J: TRBJ1-2
V: TRBV5-6
size: NA

CDR3: ASSQPHKGAYEQY
J: TRBJ2-7
V: TRBV4-1
size: NA

CDR3: ANSLDSTSYEQY
J: TRBJ2-7
V: TRBV7-9
size: NA

CDR3: ASSPGTPLWQQY
J: TRBJ2-7
V: TRBV5-6
size: NA

CDR3: SVRTGKRFEKLF
J: TRBJ1-4
V: TRBV29-1
size: NA

CDR3: ASSLATKLQGVGTEAF
J: TRBJ1-1
V: TRBV5-1
size: NA

CDR3: ASSLNRGSTDTQY
J: TRBJ2-3
V: TRBV5-1
size: few

CDR3: ASSLSTGDSYSPLH
J: TRBJ1-6
V: TRBV4-2
size: NA

CDR3: ASSTPSQTGVGTDTQY
J: TRBJ2-3
V: TRBV12-3/TRBV12-4
size: few

CDR3: SAPGTSQETQY
J: TRBJ2-5
V: TRBV20-1
size: NA

CDR3: SVRLAGGPGNEQF
J: TRBJ2-1
V: TRBV29-1
size: NA

CDR3: ASSVNIQGGYEQY
J: TRBJ2-7
V: TRBV9
size: NA

CDR3: SARVNPRDTGYNEQF
J: TRBJ2-1
V: TRBV20-1
size: many

CDR3: ASSHGREGNEQF
J: TRBJ2-1
V: TRBV4-2
size: many

CDR3: ASSQGRKGLAGTDTQY
J: TRBJ2-3
V: TRBV3-1
size: few

CDR3: SAYGLAGVETQY
J: TRBJ2-5
V: TRBV20-1
size: many

CDR3: ATSDPTPGETQY
J: NA
V: TRBV24-1
size: NA

CDR3: ATSRDQLRDRGNEKLF
J: TRBJ1-4
V: TRBV15
size: few

CDR3: ASSDSSTGIVGETQY
J: TRBJ2-5
V: TRBV6-1
size: NA

CDR3: ASSAAGGETQY
J: NA
V: TRBV6-1
size: few

CDR3: ASSQDRNSPLH
J: TRBJ1-6
V: TRBV4-1
size: few

CDR3: ASSLGLATQPSGTDTQY
J: TRBJ2-3
V: TRBV13
size: NA

CDR3: ASSLSPRGRDTQY
J: TRBJ2-3
V: TRBV12-3/TRBV12-4
size: few

CDR3: ASSPSGRSNYGYT
J: TRBJ1-2
V: TRBV18
size: NA

CDR3: ASRAMREAKAF
J: TRBJ1-1
V: TRBV19
size: NA

CDR3: ASSLGETVNTEAF
J: TRBJ1-1
V: TRBV5-1
size: NA